This TCR beta chain was captured in a study of T cells after yellow fever vaccination. This clonotype occurred a few times. MiXCR, run by TCRdb on the 5' RACE reads, gives a single entry per CDR3 protein. The data show about 260,000 distinct CDR3 sequences, more than 3.5% seen once. The CDR3 has 16 amino acids. Germline CDR1 reads SGHAT; CDR2 reads FQNNGV. Trimming shortened V by 5 bases and J by 7 bases, and 22 bases separated the two germline ends. This TCR was sampled from a man between 18 and 29 years old who received the YFV17D yellow fever vaccine. The chain employs TRBV11-2 and TRBJ2-3, with D tentatively TRBD1 (5 bases). The material was PBMCs, obtained 15 days after the yellow fever booster vaccination. For the CDR3, the DNA is TGTGCCAGCAGCCCCATCCACCTGACGCGACAGTATACGCAGTATTTT. The encoded protein is CASSPIHLTRQYTQYF.